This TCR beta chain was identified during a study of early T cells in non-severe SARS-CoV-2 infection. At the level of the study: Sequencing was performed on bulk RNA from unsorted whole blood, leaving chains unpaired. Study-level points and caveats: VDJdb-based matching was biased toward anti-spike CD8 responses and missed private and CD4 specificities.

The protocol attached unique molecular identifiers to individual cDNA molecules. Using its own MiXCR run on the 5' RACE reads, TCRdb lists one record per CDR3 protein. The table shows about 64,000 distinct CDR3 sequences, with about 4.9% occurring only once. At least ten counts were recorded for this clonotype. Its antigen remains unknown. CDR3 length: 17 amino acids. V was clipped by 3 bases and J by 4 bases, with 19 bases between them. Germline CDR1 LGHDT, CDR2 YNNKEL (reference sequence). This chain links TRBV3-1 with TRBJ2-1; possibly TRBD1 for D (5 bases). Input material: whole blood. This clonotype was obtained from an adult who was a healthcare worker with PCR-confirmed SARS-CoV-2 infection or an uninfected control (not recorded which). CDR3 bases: TGTGCCAGCAGCCATCTCCCTCAGGGTCCGTTTTACAATGAGCAGTTCTTC. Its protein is CASSHLPQGPFYNEQFF.